This T cell receptor beta chain was recovered during a study of blood T cell repertoires in COVID-19. Germline V gene sequence: CDR1 MGHRA, CDR2 YSYEKL. The CDR3 spans 14 residues. V was pared by 1 base and J by 2 bases, with 8 bases between. As processed by the authors: Amplifying reference gene primers gave estimates of nucleated cell counts. Clones were sequenced by immunoSEQ multiplex PCR, and TCRdb holds only the in-frame ones, with some missing. V and J calls and clone size follow that table, whereas D and trimming were derived from the DNA. Among about 190,000 clones listed, about three quarters were seen once.

The chain carries TRBV4-1 and TRBJ1-2; D is unresolved. Sequencing was performed on peripheral blood. The origin of this receptor is a woman in her 70s with acute or convalescent COVID-19. CDR3 bases: TGCGCCAGCAGCCAAGGAACCCGGAACTATGGCTACACCTTC. As protein: CASSQGTRNYGYTF.